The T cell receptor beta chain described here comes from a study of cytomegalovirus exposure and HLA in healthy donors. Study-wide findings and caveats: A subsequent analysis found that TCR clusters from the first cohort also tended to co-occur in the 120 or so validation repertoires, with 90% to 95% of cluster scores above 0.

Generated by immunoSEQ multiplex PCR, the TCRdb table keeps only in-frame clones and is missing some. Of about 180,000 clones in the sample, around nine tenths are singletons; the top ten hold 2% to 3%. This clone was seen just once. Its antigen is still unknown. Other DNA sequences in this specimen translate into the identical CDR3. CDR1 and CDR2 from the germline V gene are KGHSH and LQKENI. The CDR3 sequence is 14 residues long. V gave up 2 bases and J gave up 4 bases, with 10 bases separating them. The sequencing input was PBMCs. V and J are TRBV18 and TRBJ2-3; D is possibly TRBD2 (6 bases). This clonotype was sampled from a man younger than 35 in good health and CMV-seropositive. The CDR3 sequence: CASSPGTGADTQYF. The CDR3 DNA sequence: TGTGCCAGCTCACCAGGGACGGGGGCAGATACGCAGTATTTT.